Listed below are T cell receptor beta chains from one sample, sequenced in a study of blood T cell repertoires in COVID-19. This table comes from immunoSEQ multiplex PCR, and its TCRdb copy is limited to in-frame clones, with some not included. The sample lists some 110,000 clones, roughly 80% occurring once. What was sequenced was peripheral blood. Receptors originate from a woman of 80 years or more with acute or convalescent COVID-19. Both conserved end residues are part of each CDR3. The D gene is left open where the match is weak. Clone size is given for some rows only: seen once, a few or many times, or a class if the clone is expanded.

V gene: TRBV10-3
D gene: TRBD2
J gene: TRBJ2-1
clone size: .
CDR3 DNA: TGTGCCATCAGTGAGTCGGCTAGCGGGGGAATGGGTGAGCAGTTCTTC
CDR3 protein: CAISESASGGMGEQFF

V gene: TRBV28
D gene: TRBD1
J gene: TRBJ1-2
clone size: .
CDR3 DNA: TGTGCCAGCAGTAAAGAGACAGGGAACTATGGCTACACCTTC
CDR3 protein: CASSKETGNYGYTF

V gene: TRBV3-1/TRBV3-2
D gene: TRBD2
J gene: TRBJ2-1
clone size: .
CDR3 DNA: TGTGCCAGCAGCCAAGTTCCCCCGCTAGCGGGAGGGCCAGGTAATGAGCAGTTCTTC
CDR3 protein: CASSQVPPLAGGPGNEQFF

V gene: TRBV11-3
D gene: .
J gene: TRBJ2-2
clone size: once
CDR3 DNA: TGTGCCAGCAGCCGGAGGCAGGGGTCAACGAACACCGGGGAGCTGTTTTTT
CDR3 protein: CASSRRQGSTNTGELFF

V gene: TRBV6-5
D gene: .
J gene: TRBJ1-1
clone size: .
CDR3 DNA: TGTGCCTCCAAGCGCCAAATGAACACTGAAGCTTTCTTT
CDR3 protein: CASKRQMNTEAFF

V gene: TRBV7-2
D gene: TRBD1
J gene: TRBJ2-2
clone size: .
CDR3 DNA: TGTGCCAGCAGCTCCGGACAGGGCCCACCTTACACCGGGGAGCTGTTTTTT
CDR3 protein: CASSSGQGPPYTGELFF

V gene: TRBV27
D gene: TRBD1
J gene: TRBJ2-2
clone size: .
CDR3 DNA: TGTGCCAGCAGTAAGGACAGGGGTGGAACCGGGGAGCTGTTTTTT
CDR3 protein: CASSKDRGGTGELFF

V gene: TRBV5-1
D gene: .
J gene: TRBJ2-2
clone size: .
CDR3 DNA: TGCGCCAGCAGCCGTGAGGGCACCGGGGAGCTGTTTTTT
CDR3 protein: CASSREGTGELFF

V gene: TRBV19
D gene: TRBD2
J gene: TRBJ2-6
clone size: .
CDR3 DNA: TGTGCCAGTAGTCTCCAGACTAGCGGGAACTCTGGGGCCAACGTCCTGACTTTC
CDR3 protein: CASSLQTSGNSGANVLTF

V gene: TRBV28
D gene: .
J gene: TRBJ2-7
clone size: .
CDR3 DNA: TGTGCCAGCAGTTTCCCTTCAGGGGTCGAGCAGTACTTC
CDR3 protein: CASSFPSGVEQYF

V gene: TRBV11-2
D gene: .
J gene: TRBJ1-1
clone size: .
CDR3 DNA: TGTGCCAGCAGTCCCGGGACTCAGGGAAGAGCTTTCTTT
CDR3 protein: CASSPGTQGRAFF

V gene: TRBV28
D gene: TRBD1
J gene: TRBJ1-1
clone size: .
CDR3 DNA: TGTGCCAGCAGTAGAATCTCCCTCAGGGGGCGCATGGGGGACACTGAAGCTTTCTTT
CDR3 protein: CASSRISLRGRMGDTEAFF

V gene: TRBV6-5
D gene: .
J gene: TRBJ1-5
clone size: .
CDR3 DNA: TGTGCCAGCAGGGGGGGGGCGTCTCAGCCCCAGCATTTT
CDR3 protein: CASRGGASQPQHF

V gene: TRBV18
D gene: .
J gene: TRBJ2-3
clone size: .
CDR3 DNA: TGTGCCAGCTCACCCGGGAACACAGATACGCAGTATTTT
CDR3 protein: CASSPGNTDTQYF

V gene: TRBV3-1/TRBV3-2
D gene: TRBD1
J gene: TRBJ2-5
clone size: .
CDR3 DNA: TGTGCCAGCATGGGACAGGGGGTTGAAGAGACCCAGTACTTC
CDR3 protein: CASMGQGVEETQYF

V gene: TRBV7-9
D gene: TRBD2
J gene: TRBJ2-3
clone size: .
CDR3 DNA: TGTGCCAGCAGCCTGCTGACTAGCGGGAACGGAGATACGCAGTATTTT
CDR3 protein: CASSLLTSGNGDTQYF

V gene: TRBV7-9
D gene: TRBD1
J gene: TRBJ1-1
clone size: many
CDR3 DNA: TGTGCCAGCAGCCAGGGGGTGGGCACTGAAGCTTTCTTT
CDR3 protein: CASSQGVGTEAFF

V gene: TRBV5-6
D gene: .
J gene: TRBJ2-7
clone size: .
CDR3 DNA: TGTGCCAGCAGCTCGCTAGCGTCCTACGAGCAGTACTTC
CDR3 protein: CASSSLASYEQYF

V gene: TRBV11-2
D gene: TRBD2
J gene: TRBJ2-4
clone size: .
CDR3 DNA: TGTGCCAGCAGCTTAGGGATCGTGGGGGGGGAGGACATTCAGTACTTC
CDR3 protein: CASSLGIVGGEDIQYF

V gene: TRBV7-2
D gene: TRBD2
J gene: TRBJ2-5
clone size: once
CDR3 DNA: TGTGCCAGCAGCCCTTTGGGGACTAGCGGGAGAGGAGAGACCCAGTACTTC
CDR3 protein: CASSPLGTSGRGETQYF

V gene: TRBV6-2/TRBV6-3
D gene: TRBD1
J gene: TRBJ1-5
clone size: once
CDR3 DNA: TGTGCCAGCAGTTACGGACCGGGACAGGGGGATCAGCCCCAGCATTTT
CDR3 protein: CASSYGPGQGDQPQHF

V gene: TRBV11-2
D gene: TRBD1
J gene: TRBJ2-6
clone size: .
CDR3 DNA: TGTGCCAGCAGCTTACCTCCGACAGGGATCGGGGCCAACGTCCTGACTTTC
CDR3 protein: CASSLPPTGIGANVLTF

V gene: TRBV27
D gene: .
J gene: TRBJ2-6
clone size: .
CDR3 DNA: TGTGCCAGCAGTGCCCAACAGGGAACCGGGGCCAACGTCCTGACTTTC
CDR3 protein: CASSAQQGTGANVLTF

V gene: TRBV28
D gene: TRBD1
J gene: TRBJ2-5
clone size: .
CDR3 DNA: TGTGCCAGCAGACAGGGGATTGAAGAGACCCAGTACTTC
CDR3 protein: CASRQGIEETQYF

V gene: TRBV10-2
D gene: TRBD2
J gene: TRBJ2-5
clone size: .
CDR3 DNA: TGCGCCAGCAGTGAGACTAGCGGCCAAGAGACCCAGTACTTC
CDR3 protein: CASSETSGQETQYF

V gene: TRBV28
D gene: TRBD2
J gene: TRBJ2-7
clone size: few
CDR3 DNA: TGTGCCAGCGTCCCTAGCGGGAGATTGAACGAGCAGTACTTC
CDR3 protein: CASVPSGRLNEQYF

V gene: TRBV12-5
D gene: .
J gene: TRBJ2-5
clone size: once
CDR3 DNA: TGTGCTAGTGCCGCTACAGGGTTACAGACCCAGTACTTC
CDR3 protein: CASAATGLQTQYF

V gene: TRBV5-1
D gene: TRBD2
J gene: TRBJ2-6
clone size: many
CDR3 DNA: TGCGCCAGCAGCGCGGGAGCGGGAGGGCCGGAAGGGGCCAACGTCCTGACTTTC
CDR3 protein: CASSAGAGGPEGANVLTF

V gene: TRBV5-1
D gene: .
J gene: TRBJ1-1
clone size: few
CDR3 DNA: TGCGCCAGCAGCTTGACGGGAAGGGACACTGAAGCTTTCTTT
CDR3 protein: CASSLTGRDTEAFF

V gene: TRBV7-7
D gene: TRBD2
J gene: TRBJ2-5
clone size: .
CDR3 DNA: TGTGCCAGCAGCTTAGCGATCGCAGCGGGAGGGCCGGGTGAGACCCAGTACTTC
CDR3 protein: CASSLAIAAGGPGETQYF

V gene: TRBV2
D gene: .
J gene: TRBJ2-7
clone size: .
CDR3 DNA: TGTGCCAGCAGTGAATCAGTTTACGAGCAGTACTTC
CDR3 protein: CASSESVYEQYF

V gene: TRBV29-1
D gene: TRBD1
J gene: TRBJ2-4
clone size: .
CDR3 DNA: TGCAGCGTTGAAGGACAGGGAAAGGACATTCAGTACTTC
CDR3 protein: CSVEGQGKDIQYF

V gene: TRBV12-3/TRBV12-4
D gene: TRBD2
J gene: TRBJ2-3
clone size: .
CDR3 DNA: TGTGCCAGCAGACTAGCGAACGCAGATACGCAGTATTTT
CDR3 protein: CASRLANADTQYF

V gene: TRBV5-8
D gene: TRBD2
J gene: TRBJ2-7
clone size: .
CDR3 DNA: TGTGCCAGCAGCCGTGGGCGGGGGGACGAGCAGTACTTC
CDR3 protein: CASSRGRGDEQYF